The TCR beta chain under discussion was sequenced for a study of blood T cells in healthy people across ages. Together with a sample-barcoded 5' primer, a J-beta primer mix was included in a second PCR lasting about 7 to 11 cycles. TCRdb redid the calling of the 5' RACE reads with MiXCR, one entry per CDR3 protein. Found here are roughly 800,000 distinct CDR3 sequences, 58% of them singletons; the top ten hold around 22%. Germline loops: CDR1 DFQATT, CDR2 SNEGSKA (reference sequence). V was clipped by 6 bases and J by 4 bases, with 16 bases between them. CDR3 length equals 13 residues. This clonotype has just a few counts.

Sequencing used blood. This chain connects TRBV20-1 to TRBJ2-7; maybe TRBD1 (6 bases). This clonotype was obtained from a man younger than 40 in good health. The CDR3 DNA sequence: TGCAGTGCAAGCGGACAGACGCTGTACGAGCAGTACTTC. Translated, it gives CSASGQTLYEQYF.